These T cell receptor beta chains were read from a single sample in a study of Graves' ophthalmopathy and Graves' hyperthyroidism. TCRdb reprocessed the multiplex PCR reads via MiXCR and lists one record per CDR3 protein. The sample yields over a million distinct CDR3 sequences, about 35% seen once. Source material: peripheral blood or thyroid tissue (not recorded which). Source of these receptors: an adult man with Graves' hyperthyroidism. The conserved cysteine and the conserved F or W are not part of the CDR3 here. Clone size is shown for a subset of rows, as once, few, many or a class of expanded clone.

NA | TRBV10-3 | AISGPTQY
NA | TRBV11-2 | ASSLSRIETQY
NA | TRBV10-2 | ASMLEASSCEQY
many | TRBV2 | ASTTGSYNSPLH
NA | TRBV7-9 | ASTSGSRTEAF
NA | TRBV5-1 | ASSLGTYDEQY
many | TRBV19 | ASTITMNTEAF
NA | TRBV10-3 | ASRGGDRVPYEQY
many | TRBV19 | ASSHRGLGNQPQH
many | TRBV19 | ASNGGLKQPQH
few | TRBV7-8 | ASSLARRARDTGELF
NA | TRBV7-8 | ASSLETGGAYEQY
NA | TRBV25-1 | ASSVRDSAYGYT
NA | TRBV15 | ATSSVKMNTEAF
NA | TRBV19 | ASPPGPEAF
few | TRBV6-2/TRBV6-3 | ASSLRGMGNTGELF